This T cell receptor beta chain was captured in a study of T cells in Graves' hyperthyroidism and ophthalmopathy. Study conclusions and caveats: Appearing also in blood were most of the thyroid clonotypes expanded above 0.001.

A Clinical Activity Score of at least 3, a NOSPECS grade of at least 4 and a duration under 3 months were recorded in the ophthalmopathy patients. In its sample, this clonotype was seen many times. As yet, its antigen is unknown. The CDR3 extends over 16 amino acids. The V segment lost 2 bases and the J segment 2 bases; nucleotides outside the gene matches: 10. CDR1 GTSNPN and CDR2 SVGIG come from the germline V gene (reference sequence). TCR beta CDR3 region amplification was performed from RNA transcripts. HTBI primers were used for first-round RT-PCR of the TCR CDR3. One entry per CDR3 protein results from TCRdb running MiXCR on the multiplex PCR reads. The data contain around 610,000 distinct CDR3 sequences, around 15% of them singletons.

The sequence was collected from a woman between 35 and 50 years old with Graves' ophthalmopathy. The sequencing input was blood. The chain is built from TRBV30 and TRBJ2-5, with 8 positions matching TRBD1. CDR3 in DNA: TGTGCCTGGAGTCGAGGGCAGGGGGCGTTGCAAGAGACCCAGTACTTC. Its translation: CAWSRGQGALQETQYF.